These T cell receptor beta chains were read from a single sample in a study of blood T cell repertoires in COVID-19. TCRdb keeps only in-frame clones here, not all; method: immunoSEQ multiplex PCR. The sample lists 150,000 to 200,000 clones, 80% to 85% seen once, with 7.6% in the top ten. Sequencing was performed on peripheral blood. All receptors derive from a woman in her 70s with COVID-19, enrolled during active disease. The CDR3 runs from the conserved cysteine through the conserved F or W. The order of the fields is clone size, V gene, CDR3 protein. The size field is filled for only some rows; it gives once, few, many or a size class.

clone_size: NA; v_call: TRBV6-1; cdr3_aa: CASSEPGQGANEQYF
clone_size: few; v_call: TRBV7-8; cdr3_aa: CASSPQRGGPNYGYTF
clone_size: NA; v_call: TRBV25-1; cdr3_aa: CASSAPGEEQYF
clone_size: NA; v_call: TRBV28; cdr3_aa: CASSLQGRGTEAFF
clone_size: NA; v_call: TRBV20-1; cdr3_aa: CSASLTGYGYTF
clone_size: NA; v_call: TRBV6-6; cdr3_aa: CASSTPNYGYTF
clone_size: NA; v_call: TRBV13; cdr3_aa: CASSVIRGLGGYTF
clone_size: NA; v_call: TRBV20-1; cdr3_aa: CSASPRGASTNEKLFF
clone_size: once; v_call: TRBV21-1; cdr3_aa: CASSRPLALTTDTQYF
clone_size: NA; v_call: TRBV2; cdr3_aa: CASSETDNSPLHF
clone_size: few; v_call: TRBV7-2; cdr3_aa: CASSLDRGGQPQHF
clone_size: NA; v_call: TRBV29-1; cdr3_aa: CSVSGLAGTYEQYF
clone_size: NA; v_call: TRBV6-4; cdr3_aa: CASPRDIGETQYF
clone_size: NA; v_call: TRBV5-4; cdr3_aa: CASSLSRGADTGELFF
clone_size: NA; v_call: TRBV19; cdr3_aa: CASSSRERTEAFF
clone_size: NA; v_call: TRBV2; cdr3_aa: CASAEAKSTDTQYF
clone_size: NA; v_call: TRBV7-6; cdr3_aa: CASSLAPGGYLTF
clone_size: NA; v_call: TRBV28; cdr3_aa: CASSLLSGGMNTEAFF
clone_size: NA; v_call: TRBV7-2; cdr3_aa: CASSLGGSGANVLTF
clone_size: NA; v_call: TRBV7-3; cdr3_aa: CASSLPGGHNEQFF
clone_size: NA; v_call: TRBV5-4; cdr3_aa: CASSRDRENTEAFF
clone_size: NA; v_call: TRBV30; cdr3_aa: CAWSVGKIETSGRLKAEQYF
clone_size: NA; v_call: TRBV3-1/TRBV3-2; cdr3_aa: CASSQGTNTGELFF
clone_size: NA; v_call: TRBV6-5; cdr3_aa: CASSYSTASGIAEQYF
clone_size: NA; v_call: TRBV25-1; cdr3_aa: CASRGQPNTEAFF
clone_size: NA; v_call: TRBV11-2; cdr3_aa: CASSLGLAALAKNIQYF
clone_size: NA; v_call: TRBV18; cdr3_aa: CASSSTTGGNQPQHF
clone_size: NA; v_call: TRBV19; cdr3_aa: CASSIAQGLVDGYTF
clone_size: few; v_call: TRBV6-1; cdr3_aa: CASSEAQGGNQPQHF
clone_size: NA; v_call: TRBV14; cdr3_aa: CASSQLTGGVKTQYF
clone_size: once; v_call: TRBV24-1; cdr3_aa: CATSDNRPQGRGTEAFF
clone_size: NA; v_call: TRBV11-3; cdr3_aa: CASSLGAGRSTDTQYF
clone_size: NA; v_call: TRBV3-1/TRBV3-2; cdr3_aa: CASSHLSLAGSYEQYF
clone_size: NA; v_call: TRBV14; cdr3_aa: CASSQVRAGIYYEQYF
clone_size: NA; v_call: TRBV28; cdr3_aa: CASRLGGTAHEKLFF